These 8 T cell receptor beta chains were all obtained from the same sample, sequenced in a study of glioma-infiltrating T cells. Using RNA template, CDR3s of TCR alpha and beta were amplified with iRepertoire arm-PCR. TCRdb fed the multiplex PCR reads into MiXCR, producing one record per CDR3 protein. The sample contains 300,000 to 450,000 distinct CDR3 sequences, roughly two fifths of which appear only once. The sample was glioma tissue, nonneoplastic brain tissue, or PBMCs (not recorded which). Receptor source: a human donor with low-grade glioma or glioblastoma, undergoing nonglioma brain surgery, or in good health (not recorded which).

This clonotype occurred many times. The V gene is TRBV28, the J gene TRBJ2-7; 7 bases align to TRBD1. Trimming took 5 bases from V and 5 from J; bases not matched to a gene: 12. This CDR3 is 15 amino acids long. CDR1 is MDHEN and CDR2 is SYDVKM in the germline V gene. Written as DNA, the CDR3 is TGTGCCAGCAGTCCCTTCGACAGGGTCTTACACGAGCAGTACTTC. It codes for CASSPFDRVLHEQYF.

In this sample, this clonotype turned up a few times. This chain joins TRBV5-4 and TRBJ2-1; no clear D gene. The CDR3 is 15 amino acids. Trimming shortened V by 0 bases and J by 6 bases, and 13 bases separated the two germline ends. The V gene's germline CDR1 is SGHNT and CDR2 YYREEE (reference sequence). The CDR3 DNA reads TGTGCCAGCAGCTTGGTAGGGCAGTTAGGCAATGAGCAGTTCTTC. This codes for CASSLVGQLGNEQFF.

This clonotype was observed many times. The chain has TRBV27 and TRBJ1-5; 7 bases map to TRBD1. V dropped 6 bases and J dropped 6; count of bases not matched to a gene: 5. This CDR3 has 13 amino acids. CDR1 and CDR2 (germline): MNHEY, SMNVEV (reference sequence). This chain's CDR3 is CASSPGGSQPQHF. The CDR3, as DNA: TGTGCCAGCAGCCCAGGGGGAAGTCAGCCCCAGCATTTT.

This clonotype has a count of ten or more. V is TRBV20-1 and J is TRBJ2-3, with 8 bases that match TRBD2. Germline CDR1 reads DFQATT; CDR2 reads SNEGSKA (reference sequence). CDR3 length equals 12 residues. V gave up 5 bases and J gave up 3 bases; unmatched junction bases: 1. This chain's CDR3 is CSARGGTDTQYF. CDR3 DNA: TGCAGTGCTCGGGGGGGAACAGATACGCAGTATTTT.

The V gene is TRBV20-1, the J gene TRBJ2-5; TRBD1 matches 7 bases. This CDR3 region has 15 residues. V was clipped by 2 bases and J by 6 bases; unmatched bases: 12. Germline CDR1 reads DFQATT; CDR2 reads SNEGSKA (reference sequence). The CDR3 DNA follows: TGCAGTGCTAGACGGACAGGTAGCTTGGAGAAGACCCAGTACTTC. This sequence encodes CSARRTGSLEKTQYF.

This clonotype was seen repeatedly, ten times or more. The J gene is TRBJ1-4, the V gene TRBV27; D unresolved. The germline CDR1 and CDR2 sequences are MNHEY and SMNVEV (reference sequence). Trimming took off 5 bases at V and 2 bases at J, with 15 bases between the two ends. The CDR3 is made up of 16 amino acids. CDR3 amino acids: CASSSQVGYTNEKLFF. The CDR3 DNA is TGTGCCAGCAGTAGCCAAGTAGGGTATACTAATGAAAAACTGTTTTTT.

The chain links TRBV20-1 to TRBJ2-7; D may match TRBD1 or TRBD2 (6 bases each). Germline-derived CDR1 and CDR2 are DFQATT and SNEGSKA (reference sequence). V shed 5 bases and J shed 1 base, with 12 bases lying between them. The CDR3 has 13 amino acids. The CDR3 DNA reads as TGCAGTGCTCTCCAGGGGACTTCCTACGAGCAGTACTTC. This gives the protein CSALQGTSYEQYF.

This clonotype was seen at least ten times. The rearrangement uses TRBV27 and TRBJ1-1; unclear D gene. Germline lookup yields CDR1 MNHEY and CDR2 SMNVEV (reference sequence). Trimming shortened V by 5 bases and J by 5 bases, and 6 bases separated the two germline ends. This CDR3 contains 11 residues. Written as DNA, the CDR3 is TGTGCCAGCAGTGGAGGGACTGAAGCTTTCTTT. Protein product: CASSGGTEAFF.